This is a list of T cell receptor beta chains from one sample in a study of cytomegalovirus exposure and HLA in healthy donors. Measured with immunoSEQ multiplex PCR; TCRdb has only the in-frame clones, and not every one. The sample holds 93,000 or so clones; 65% to 80% are singletons and the top ten take approximately 10%. Sequenced: PBMCs. The source of these receptors is a woman younger than 35 in good health and CMV-seropositive. Both conserved end residues are part of each CDR3. Fields, in order: J gene, clone size, D gene, V gene, CDR3 DNA, CDR3 protein. A D gene is named only where the DNA matches it firmly. For some rows the clone size is stated as once, few or many, or as a class when expanded; others skip it.

J gene: TRBJ1-5
clone size: once
D gene: .
V gene: TRBV4-3
CDR3 DNA: TGCGCCAGCAGCCTCTATCGGGGGGGCGTTGAGCCCCAGCATTTT
CDR3 protein: CASSLYRGGVEPQHF

J gene: TRBJ2-3
clone size: .
D gene: TRBD2
V gene: TRBV4-1
CDR3 DNA: TGCGCCAGCAGCCGGGTGACTAGCGGGGGGCCGGTAGATACGCAGTATTTT
CDR3 protein: CASSRVTSGGPVDTQYF

J gene: TRBJ2-5
clone size: .
D gene: .
V gene: TRBV14
CDR3 DNA: TGTGCCAGCAGCCAAATAGGGGCCGGGGGTGAGACCCAGTACTTC
CDR3 protein: CASSQIGAGGETQYF

J gene: TRBJ2-3
clone size: .
D gene: .
V gene: TRBV5-1
CDR3 DNA: TGCGCCAGCAGCTTGAGCGGCAGCCCCACAGATACGCAGTATTTT
CDR3 protein: CASSLSGSPTDTQYF

J gene: TRBJ1-5
clone size: few
D gene: .
V gene: TRBV5-6
CDR3 DNA: TGTGCCAGCAGCTTGGGGGCGGCTGCGGGGCAGGAGCCCCAGCATTTT
CDR3 protein: CASSLGAAAGQEPQHF

J gene: TRBJ2-1
clone size: .
D gene: TRBD1
V gene: TRBV7-3
CDR3 DNA: TGTGCCAGCAGCCCAAAGGGTCAGGGGGTAGATGAGCAGTTCTTC
CDR3 protein: CASSPKGQGVDEQFF

J gene: TRBJ1-2
clone size: once
D gene: .
V gene: TRBV5-4
CDR3 DNA: TGTGCCAGCAGCTTGAAGCTGACAGACTATGGCTACACCTTC
CDR3 protein: CASSLKLTDYGYTF

J gene: TRBJ1-4
clone size: .
D gene: .
V gene: TRBV5-1
CDR3 DNA: TGCGCCAGCAAAGCCGGACAGATAAATGAAAAACTGTTTTTT
CDR3 protein: CASKAGQINEKLFF

J gene: TRBJ1-4
clone size: few
D gene: .
V gene: TRBV4-2
CDR3 DNA: TGTGCCAGCAGCCAAGCAGGGTATAATGAAAAACTGTTTTTT
CDR3 protein: CASSQAGYNEKLFF

J gene: TRBJ2-1
clone size: .
D gene: TRBD2
V gene: TRBV7-3
CDR3 DNA: TGTGCCAGCAGCGCCCAAATACTAGCGCCAATCTCCTACAATGAGCAGTTCTTC
CDR3 protein: CASSAQILAPISYNEQFF

J gene: TRBJ1-5
clone size: .
D gene: TRBD1
V gene: TRBV6-6
CDR3 DNA: TGTGCCAGCAGGAGGGGGCCGAATCAGCCCCAGCATTTT
CDR3 protein: CASRRGPNQPQHF

J gene: TRBJ2-1
clone size: .
D gene: .
V gene: TRBV5-1
CDR3 DNA: TGCGCCAGCAGCTTGGGGGGCGGATACAATGAGCAGTTCTTC
CDR3 protein: CASSLGGGYNEQFF

J gene: TRBJ2-7
clone size: .
D gene: TRBD2
V gene: TRBV29-1
CDR3 DNA: TGCAGCGTTGAAGAGTTCAGGAGCGGGAGTGGTCGCGACGAGCAGTACTTC
CDR3 protein: CSVEEFRSGSGRDEQYF

J gene: TRBJ1-5
clone size: .
D gene: .
V gene: TRBV19
CDR3 DNA: TGTGCCAGTAGTAACTTCAGGGATCAGCCCCAGCATTTT
CDR3 protein: CASSNFRDQPQHF

J gene: TRBJ2-7
clone size: .
D gene: TRBD2
V gene: TRBV5-6
CDR3 DNA: TGTGCCAGCAGCATCGGGAGGGCGGCTGAGCAGTACTTC
CDR3 protein: CASSIGRAAEQYF

J gene: TRBJ2-1
clone size: .
D gene: TRBD1
V gene: TRBV28
CDR3 DNA: TGTGCCAGCAAGACAGGGCGGATTTTGAGTGAGCAGTTCTTC
CDR3 protein: CASKTGRILSEQFF

J gene: TRBJ2-5
clone size: few
D gene: .
V gene: TRBV27
CDR3 DNA: TGTGCCAGCAGTTGGGCGCGGGGGCAAACCCAGTACTTC
CDR3 protein: CASSWARGQTQYF

J gene: TRBJ1-2
clone size: .
D gene: .
V gene: TRBV4-2
CDR3 DNA: TGTGCCAGCATCCCGGGGGAAGGGATGTCACGCTATGGCTACACCTTC
CDR3 protein: CASIPGEGMSRYGYTF

J gene: TRBJ2-5
clone size: .
D gene: .
V gene: TRBV10-2
CDR3 DNA: TGCGCCAGCAGTGAGGTTGCGTACCAAGAGACCCAGTACTTC
CDR3 protein: CASSEVAYQETQYF

J gene: TRBJ1-5
clone size: once
D gene: .
V gene: TRBV28
CDR3 DNA: TGTGCCAGCAGTCCCCCAGTGGGTATGGGGCACAATCAGCCCCAGCATTTT
CDR3 protein: CASSPPVGMGHNQPQHF

J gene: TRBJ1-6
clone size: few
D gene: .
V gene: TRBV7-9
CDR3 DNA: TGTGCCAGCAGCTACACGGGGTTGGATTCACCCCTCCACTTT
CDR3 protein: CASSYTGLDSPLHF

J gene: TRBJ2-1
clone size: .
D gene: TRBD2
V gene: TRBV27
CDR3 DNA: TGTGCCAGCAGTTTATTGGGACTAGTAAATGAGCAGTTCTTC
CDR3 protein: CASSLLGLVNEQFF

J gene: TRBJ2-1
clone size: .
D gene: TRBD1
V gene: TRBV7-9
CDR3 DNA: TGTGCCAGCAGCTCTACAGGGGGCAATGAGCAGTTCTTC
CDR3 protein: CASSSTGGNEQFF

J gene: TRBJ1-3
clone size: few
D gene: TRBD1
V gene: TRBV7-2
CDR3 DNA: TGTGCCAGCAGCTCGACAGGGTCTGGAAACACCATATATTTT
CDR3 protein: CASSSTGSGNTIYF

J gene: TRBJ2-3
clone size: .
D gene: .
V gene: TRBV6-1
CDR3 DNA: TGTGCCAGCAGGGATCAGGTCCCCCATACGCAGTATTTT
CDR3 protein: CASRDQVPHTQYF

J gene: TRBJ2-5
clone size: .
D gene: .
V gene: TRBV9
CDR3 DNA: TGTGCCAGCAGCGTAGAGGGGCAGGGGGGAGAGACCCAGTACTTC
CDR3 protein: CASSVEGQGGETQYF

J gene: TRBJ1-1
clone size: .
D gene: .
V gene: TRBV5-1
CDR3 DNA: TGCGCCAGCAGCTTGGCAGGGGTCACTGAAGCTTTCTTT
CDR3 protein: CASSLAGVTEAFF

J gene: TRBJ1-5
clone size: .
D gene: .
V gene: TRBV27
CDR3 DNA: TGTGCCAGCAGTTCAGGATTTAGCAATCAGCCCCAGCATTTT
CDR3 protein: CASSSGFSNQPQHF

J gene: TRBJ2-4
clone size: .
D gene: .
V gene: TRBV28
CDR3 DNA: TGTGCCAGCAGTCCCGCGGACTTGAACTTAGCCAAAAACATTCAGTACTTC
CDR3 protein: CASSPADLNLAKNIQYF

J gene: TRBJ2-3
clone size: .
D gene: TRBD2
V gene: TRBV9
CDR3 DNA: TGTGCCAGCAGCGACCTAAGAGCGGGGGGATTCGATACGCAGTATTTT
CDR3 protein: CASSDLRAGGFDTQYF

J gene: TRBJ1-5
clone size: .
D gene: .
V gene: TRBV10-3
CDR3 DNA: TGTGCCATCAGTGCCGCGCGACAGTCCAATCAGCCCCAGCATTTT
CDR3 protein: CAISAARQSNQPQHF

J gene: TRBJ2-5
clone size: .
D gene: TRBD2
V gene: TRBV4-2
CDR3 DNA: TGTGCCAGCAGCAAAACTAGCGGGGGAGAAGAGACCCAGTACTTC
CDR3 protein: CASSKTSGGEETQYF

J gene: TRBJ1-2
clone size: few
D gene: .
V gene: TRBV6-5
CDR3 DNA: TGTGCCAGCAGTTACTCGAAAGGAGGGTGGGATGGCTACACCTTC
CDR3 protein: CASSYSKGGWDGYTF

J gene: TRBJ1-1
clone size: .
D gene: .
V gene: TRBV5-1
CDR3 DNA: TGCGCCAGCGGCTTGGCCCGGGGGGGAGGGACTGAAGCTTTCTTT
CDR3 protein: CASGLARGGGTEAFF

J gene: TRBJ1-3
clone size: .
D gene: .
V gene: TRBV19
CDR3 DNA: TGTGCCAGTAGTCCTGGCGGGCAGGCTGGAAACACCATATATTTT
CDR3 protein: CASSPGGQAGNTIYF

J gene: TRBJ2-7
clone size: .
D gene: TRBD2
V gene: TRBV5-1
CDR3 DNA: TGCGCCAGCAGCTCGCTACTAGCGGTTGACTACGAGCAGTACTTC
CDR3 protein: CASSSLLAVDYEQYF

J gene: TRBJ1-4
clone size: .
D gene: .
V gene: TRBV5-1
CDR3 DNA: TGCGCCAGCAGTCCGCTGGGGGGACCGGGTGAAAAACTGTTTTTT
CDR3 protein: CASSPLGGPGEKLFF

J gene: TRBJ2-2
clone size: .
D gene: TRBD2
V gene: TRBV25-1
CDR3 DNA: TGTGCCAGCAGTGAGCGGGGGTTGGGCACCGGGGAGCTGTTTTTT
CDR3 protein: CASSERGLGTGELFF

J gene: TRBJ2-1
clone size: .
D gene: .
V gene: TRBV7-9
CDR3 DNA: TGTGCCAGCAGCTTAGATGCAGGGGGGCAGGGGAATGGCGAGCAGTTCTTC
CDR3 protein: CASSLDAGGQGNGEQFF

J gene: TRBJ2-5
clone size: .
D gene: TRBD2
V gene: TRBV9
CDR3 DNA: TGTGCCAGCAGCGAGAGGGGATTCGTGGCTAGCGGGCAAGAGACCCAGTACTTC
CDR3 protein: CASSERGFVASGQETQYF

J gene: TRBJ2-2
clone size: .
D gene: TRBD1
V gene: TRBV11-3
CDR3 DNA: TGTGCCAGCAGCCCGCCCGGGACAGGGACCGGGGAGCTGTTTTTT
CDR3 protein: CASSPPGTGTGELFF

J gene: TRBJ1-1
clone size: few
D gene: TRBD1
V gene: TRBV6-5
CDR3 DNA: TGTGCCAGCAGTCCATTCCAGGGGGCCACTGAAGCTTTCTTT
CDR3 protein: CASSPFQGATEAFF

J gene: TRBJ2-7
clone size: .
D gene: .
V gene: TRBV7-9
CDR3 DNA: TGTGCCAGCAGCCCACGGCGCTTCGGGAACGAGCAGTACTTC
CDR3 protein: CASSPRRFGNEQYF

J gene: TRBJ2-1
clone size: .
D gene: .
V gene: TRBV20-1
CDR3 DNA: TGCAGGGCCTACTACAACAATGAGCAGTTCTTC
CDR3 protein: CRAYYNNEQFF

J gene: TRBJ2-1
clone size: .
D gene: TRBD2
V gene: TRBV29-1
CDR3 DNA: TGCAGCGTTGCCCAAGGGAAGGGTGCTAGCGGGGACCGTAGCAATGAGCAGTTCTTC
CDR3 protein: CSVAQGKGASGDRSNEQFF